The 18 T cell receptor beta chains listed next were all sequenced from one sample in a study of cytomegalovirus exposure and HLA in healthy donors. The method was immunoSEQ multiplex PCR; TCRdb's version includes in-frame clones alone and lacks a portion of them. Among about 76,000 clones listed, 94% were seen once. Sequenced sample: PBMCs. Receptors were obtained from a woman aged 18 to 35 in good health and CMV-seropositive.

This chain uses TRBV27 with TRBJ2-1; D gene unclear. Trimming shortened V by 3 bases and J by 3 bases, and 9 bases separated the two germline ends. This CDR3 spans 14 amino acids. Germline CDR1 is MNHEY and CDR2 is SMNVEV (reference sequence). For the CDR3, the DNA is TGTGCCAGCAGTTTCCGGCAGGACTACAATGAGCAGTTCTTC. Protein: CASSFRQDYNEQFF.

The chain links TRBV6-5 to TRBJ2-1, with a possible D match to TRBD2 (6 bases). The V gene's germline CDR1 is MNHEY and CDR2 SVGAGI. This CDR3 has 14 amino acids. Trimming pared 6 bases from V and 6 bases from J, leaving 15 bases between. The CDR3 bases are TGTGCCAGCAGCAGACTAGGAGACGGCAATGAGCAGTTCTTC. This encodes CASSRLGDGNEQFF.

The chain carries TRBV30 and TRBJ2-1; possibly TRBD1 for D (6 bases). The CDR3 sequence is 12 residues long. Per the germline V gene, CDR1 is GTSNPN and CDR2 is SVGIG (reference sequence). The V gene lost 7 bases and the J gene lost 4 bases, with 11 bases spanning the gap. The CDR3 bases are TGTGCCTCCTCGGACAGTTACAATGAGCAGTTCTTC. Translating it yields CASSDSYNEQFF.

This clone has a single count. The chain couples TRBV19 to TRBJ2-7; 8 bases line up with TRBD2. CDR3 size: 15 residues. V lost 7 bases and J lost 0; bases outside the gene matches: 8. Germline V lookup: CDR1 LNHDA, CDR2 SQIVND (reference sequence). CDR3 loop: CASTPRLASSYEQYF. The DNA for the CDR3 is TGTGCCAGTACCCCAAGACTAGCGAGCTCCTACGAGCAGTACTTC. The entire variable domain, with the rest obtained from reference TRBV19 and TRBJ2-7, is as follows: DGGITQSPKYLFRKEGQNVTLSCEQNLNHDAMYWYRQDPGQGLRLIYYSQIVNDFQKGDIAEGYSVSREKKESFPLTVTSAQKNPTAFYLCASTPRLASSYEQYFGPGTRLTVT.

The chain has TRBV27 and TRBJ2-5; D is uncertain. This CDR3 spans 13 amino acids. CDR1 is MNHEY and CDR2 is SMNVEV in the germline V gene (reference sequence). Trimming cost V 2 bases and J 4 bases, with 8 bases left between them. The CDR3 DNA reads as TGTGCCAGCAGTTTAGACGAGGTAGAGACCCAGTACTTC. Its translation: CASSLDEVETQYF.

The rearrangement links TRBV7-9 to TRBJ1-2, with D perhaps matching TRBD1 (6 bases). In germline, CDR1 is SEHNR, CDR2 FQNEAQ (reference sequence). The CDR3 is made up of 11 amino acids. The V gene lost 1 base and the J gene lost 10 bases, with 7 bases spanning the gap. The CDR3 nucleotides read TGTGCCAGCAGCTTAGGGGACACCTACACCTTC. This codes for CASSLGDTYTF.

The V call is TRBV6-4, the J call TRBJ1-5, with TRBD1 identical over 7 bases. This CDR3 has 16 amino acids. Germline V lookup: CDR1 MRHNA, CDR2 SNTAGT. The J segment lost 4 bases and the V segment lost 3 bases, leaving 9 bases of the junction unmatched. The CDR3 coding sequence is TGTGCCAGCAGTGAACGGCCGGCCAGGGGGAATCAGCCCCAGCATTTT. Translation: CASSERPARGNQPQHF.

The V and J genes are TRBV6-5 and TRBJ2-1, with a weak D call TRBD1 (5 bases). Between the trimmed V and J ends, which lost 6 bases and 4 bases, there was a span of 10 bases. The CDR3 runs 13 residues. Germline CDR1 reads MNHEY; CDR2 reads SVGAGI. The CDR3 DNA reads TGTGCCAGCAGCCCCGGACAATACAATGAGCAGTTCTTC. Protein product: CASSPGQYNEQFF.

The gene calls are TRBV11-2 and TRBJ2-3, with TRBD2 identical over 12 bases. The CDR3 covers 17 residues. From germline, CDR1 is SGHAT and CDR2 FQNNGV. The trim removed 1 base at V and 0 bases at J, leaving 2 bases unmatched. The CDR3 nucleotides read TGTGCCAGCAGCTTAGGGACTAGCGGGGTTAGCACAGATACGCAGTATTTT. It yields the protein CASSLGTSGVSTDTQYF.

CDR3 sequence (DNA): TGTGCCAGCAGCTTGGCCCATTTTTCTAGCGAGGACGGTCAAGAGACCCAGTACTTC. It is translated as CASSLAHFSSEDGQETQYF. The chain carries TRBV5-6 and TRBJ2-5; a weak D match, TRBD2 (6 bases). This CDR3 spans 19 amino acids. Germline V lookup: CDR1 SGHDT, CDR2 YYEEEE. The germline V and J ends were trimmed by 0 bases and 2 bases, with 23 bases remaining between them.

The CDR3 loop reads CSILSGAGYTF. The CDR3 coding sequence is TGCAGCATCCTCAGTGGGGCTGGCTACACCTTC. The chain has TRBV29-1 and TRBJ1-2, with D perhaps matching TRBD1 (5 bases). The CDR3 loop spans 11 amino acids. V lost 8 bases, J lost 7 bases, and 14 bases lay in between. Germline CDR1 reads SQVTM; CDR2 reads ANQGSEA.

The V gene is TRBV14, the J gene TRBJ2-5; D might be TRBD2 (7 bases). CDR3 size: 15 residues. The germline CDR1 and CDR2 sequences are SGHDN and FVKESK. Trimming took 5 bases from V and 4 from J, leaving 17 bases between them. The CDR3 here is CASSSRGAERETQYF. As DNA, the CDR3 is TGTGCCAGCAGCTCCCGGGGGGCCGAAAGAGAGACCCAGTACTTC.

The chain combines TRBV6-5 with TRBJ2-5; 7 bases map to TRBD2. The V gene end was trimmed by 6 bases and the J gene end by 4 bases; junction bases not matched to a gene: 8. Germline V gives CDR1 MNHEY, CDR2 SVGAGI. The CDR3 spans 14 residues. In DNA, the CDR3 is TGTGCCAGCAGAACCGGGACTATTGGAGAGACCCAGTACTTC. Translation gives CASRTGTIGETQYF.

V and J are TRBV7-9 and TRBJ1-4, with D possibly being TRBD1 (6 bases). The V gene lost 7 bases and the J gene lost 4 bases, with 19 bases spanning the gap. The CDR3 length is 16 residues. The germline CDR1 and CDR2 sequences are SEHNR and FQNEAQ (reference sequence). The chain's CDR3 is CASNRWGRQNNEKLFF. CDR3 DNA sequence: TGTGCCAGCAACCGATGGGGGCGACAGAATAATGAAAAACTGTTTTTT.

The rearrangement uses TRBV7-2 and TRBJ2-5, with 10 bases matching TRBD1. In germline, CDR1 is SGHTA, CDR2 FQGNSA. V lost 5 bases to trimming and J lost 5 bases; unmatched junction nucleotides: 8. The CDR3 has 15 residues. CDR3 coding DNA: TGTGCCAGCAGCGGAGGGGACAGGGGAGGGGAGACCCAGTACTTC. Protein sequence: CASSGGDRGGETQYF.

The rearrangement links TRBV4-1 to TRBJ1-3; the match to TRBD1 covers 7 bases. V lost 5 bases to trimming and J lost 2 bases; unmatched junction nucleotides: 12. The CDR3 covers 17 residues. The germline CDR1 and CDR2 sequences are MGHRA and YSYEKL. For the CDR3, the DNA is TGCGCCAGCAGCGCCCTCTCAGGGGGACATACTGGAAACACCATATATTTT. Translated: CASSALSGGHTGNTIYF.

The gene calls are TRBV18 and TRBJ1-2; 7 bases line up with TRBD1. Trimming at V came to 3 bases and at J to 4 bases, leaving 11 bases not matched to a gene. The germline CDR1 and CDR2 sequences are KGHSH and LQKENI. The CDR3 contains 16 residues. CDR3 in DNA: TGTGCCAGCTCACCGATCGACAGGGATGAAGTCTATGGCTACACCTTC. Translation: CASSPIDRDEVYGYTF. The full variable domain, its missing parts supplied by reference TRBV18 and TRBJ1-2, is NAGVMQNPRHLVRRRGQEARLRCSPMKGHSHVYWYRQLPEEGLKFMVYLQKENIIDESGMPKERFSAEFPKEGPSILRIQQVVRGDSAAYFCASSPIDRDEVYGYTFGSGTRLTVV.

The chain uses TRBV30 and TRBJ2-7, with 9 bases fitting TRBD1. The CDR3 extends over 17 amino acids. J was trimmed by 2 bases and V by 4 bases; bases with no gene match: 15. Germline values: CDR1 GTSNPN, CDR2 SVGIG (reference sequence). The CDR3 DNA reads as TGTGCCTGGACCCCCGGGACAGGGATGCCACAAGCCTACGAGCAGTACTTC. Translation gives CAWTPGTGMPQAYEQYF.